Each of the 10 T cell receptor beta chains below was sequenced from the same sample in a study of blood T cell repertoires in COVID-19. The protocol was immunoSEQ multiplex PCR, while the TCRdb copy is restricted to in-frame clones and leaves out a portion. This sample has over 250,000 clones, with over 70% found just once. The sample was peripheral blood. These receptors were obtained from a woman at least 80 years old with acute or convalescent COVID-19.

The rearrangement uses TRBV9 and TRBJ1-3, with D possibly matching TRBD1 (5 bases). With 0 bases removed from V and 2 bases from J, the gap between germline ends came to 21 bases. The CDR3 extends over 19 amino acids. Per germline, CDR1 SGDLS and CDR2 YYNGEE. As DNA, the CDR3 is TGTGCCAGCAGCGTAGACCCCCGTAGGGGTCGGGGGACTGGAAACACCATATATTTT. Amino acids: CASSVDPRRGRGTGNTIYF. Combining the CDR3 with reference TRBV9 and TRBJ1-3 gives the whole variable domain DSGVTQTPKHLITATGQRVTLRCSPRSGDLSVYWYQQSLDQGLQFLIQYYNGEERAKGNILERFSAQQFPDLHSELNLSSLELGDSALYFCASSVDPRRGRGTGNTIYFGEGSWLTVV.

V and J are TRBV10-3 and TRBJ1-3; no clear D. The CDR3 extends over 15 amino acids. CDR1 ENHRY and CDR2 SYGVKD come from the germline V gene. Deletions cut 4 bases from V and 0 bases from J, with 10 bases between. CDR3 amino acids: CAISVLSVSGNTIYF. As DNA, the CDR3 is TGTGCCATCAGTGTTCTGTCAGTCTCTGGAAACACCATATATTTT.

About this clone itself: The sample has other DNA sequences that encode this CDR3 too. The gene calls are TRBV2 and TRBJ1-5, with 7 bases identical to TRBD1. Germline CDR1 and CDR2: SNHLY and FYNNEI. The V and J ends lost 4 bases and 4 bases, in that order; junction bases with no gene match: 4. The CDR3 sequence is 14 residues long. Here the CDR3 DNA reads TGTGCCAGCAGTGGGGCAGGGGGGAATCAGCCCCAGCATTTT. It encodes CASSGAGGNQPQHF.

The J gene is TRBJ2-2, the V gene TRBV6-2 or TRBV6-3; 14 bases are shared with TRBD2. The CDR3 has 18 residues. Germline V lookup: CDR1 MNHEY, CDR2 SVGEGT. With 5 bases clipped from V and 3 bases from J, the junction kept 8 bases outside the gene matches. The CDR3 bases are TGTGCCAGCAGTACCCGGACTAGCGGGGGGATGTACACCGGGGAGCTGTTTTTT. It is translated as CASSTRTSGGMYTGELFF.

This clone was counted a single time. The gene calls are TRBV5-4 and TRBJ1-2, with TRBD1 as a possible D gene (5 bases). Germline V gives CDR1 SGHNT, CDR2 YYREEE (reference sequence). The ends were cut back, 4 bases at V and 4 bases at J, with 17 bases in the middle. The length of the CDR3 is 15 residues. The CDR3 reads CASSAIAGGPYGYTF. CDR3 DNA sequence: TGTGCCAGCAGCGCGATTGCGGGGGGTCCCTATGGCTACACCTTC.

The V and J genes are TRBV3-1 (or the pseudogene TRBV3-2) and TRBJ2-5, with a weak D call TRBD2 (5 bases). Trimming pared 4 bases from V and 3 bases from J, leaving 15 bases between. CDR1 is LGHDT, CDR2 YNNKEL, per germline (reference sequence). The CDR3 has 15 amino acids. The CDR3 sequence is CASSPGPGAEETQYF. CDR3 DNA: TGTGCCAGCAGCCCGGGCCCTGGAGCGGAAGAGACCCAGTACTTC.

The CDR3 reads CASSQYRAYEQYF. CDR3 in DNA: TGTGCCAGCAGCCAATACAGGGCCTACGAGCAGTACTTC. The chain uses TRBV14 and TRBJ2-7; weak D call: TRBD1 (6 bases). The CDR3 loop spans 13 amino acids. Between the trimmed V and J ends, which lost 2 bases and 2 bases, there was a span of 7 bases. Germline values: CDR1 SGHDN, CDR2 FVKESK.

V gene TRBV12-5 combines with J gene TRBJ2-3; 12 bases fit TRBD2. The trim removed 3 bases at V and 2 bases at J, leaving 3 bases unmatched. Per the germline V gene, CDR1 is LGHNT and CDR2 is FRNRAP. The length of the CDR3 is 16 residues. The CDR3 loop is CASGFGLAGHTDTQYF. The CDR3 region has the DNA TGTGCTAGTGGTTTCGGACTAGCGGGGCACACAGATACGCAGTATTTT. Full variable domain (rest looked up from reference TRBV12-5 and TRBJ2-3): DARVTQTPRHKVTEMGQEVTMRCQPILGHNTVFWYRQTMMQGLELLAYFRNRAPLDDSGMPKDRFSAEMPDATLATLKIQPSEPRDSAVYFCASGFGLAGHTDTQYFGPGTRLTVL.

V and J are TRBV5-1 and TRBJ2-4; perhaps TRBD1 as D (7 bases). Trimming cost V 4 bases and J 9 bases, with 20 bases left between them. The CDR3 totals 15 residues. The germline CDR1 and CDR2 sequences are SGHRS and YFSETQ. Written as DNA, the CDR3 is TGCGCCAGCAGCCCACAGCTTAGACAGGGAGGCATTCAGTACTTC. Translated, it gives CASSPQLRQGGIQYF.

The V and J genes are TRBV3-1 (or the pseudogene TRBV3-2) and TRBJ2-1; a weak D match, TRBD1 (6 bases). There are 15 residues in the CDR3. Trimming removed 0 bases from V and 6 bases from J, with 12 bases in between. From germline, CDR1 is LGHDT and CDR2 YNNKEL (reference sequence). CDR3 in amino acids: CASSQDDRGGNEQFF. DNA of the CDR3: TGTGCCAGCAGCCAAGATGATAGAGGGGGCAATGAGCAGTTCTTC.